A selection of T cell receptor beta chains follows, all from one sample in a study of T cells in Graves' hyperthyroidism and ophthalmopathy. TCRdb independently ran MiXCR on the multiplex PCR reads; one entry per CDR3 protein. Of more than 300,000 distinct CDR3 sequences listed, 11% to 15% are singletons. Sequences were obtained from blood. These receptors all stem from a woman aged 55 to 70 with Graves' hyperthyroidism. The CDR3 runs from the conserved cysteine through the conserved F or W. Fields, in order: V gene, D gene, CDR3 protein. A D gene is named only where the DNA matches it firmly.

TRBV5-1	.	CASSLGGFGEAFF
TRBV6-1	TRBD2	CASIGLAANEQFF
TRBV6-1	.	CASSRGRGSDTEAFF
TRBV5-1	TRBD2	CASSSGLARVSSYNEQFF
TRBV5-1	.	CASSAGLASGANVLTF
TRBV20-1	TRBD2	CSAKGLADPYNEQFF
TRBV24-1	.	CATVWGETQYF
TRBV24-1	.	CATSDVEYYGYTF
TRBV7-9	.	CASSSGSGYGYTF
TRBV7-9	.	CASSLAAATGELFF
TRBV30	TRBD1	CAWTEPGTGRSYEQYF
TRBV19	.	CASSINSISYNEQFF
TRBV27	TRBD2	CASSLPAGGPSYNEQFF
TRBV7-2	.	CASTVGTLTYEQYF
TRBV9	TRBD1	CASNQGAAGSYEQYF
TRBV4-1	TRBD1	CASSPKSGTGGESSYEQYF
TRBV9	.	CASSVSWGGDYGYTF
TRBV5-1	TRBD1	CASSTTGVADTQYF
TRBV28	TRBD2	CASSTSGSTYEQYF
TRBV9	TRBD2	CASSVDGGGIQETQYF